What follows are 15 T cell receptor beta chains derived from one specimen sequenced in a study of beta chain features in type 1 diabetes. Overall study findings and caveats: Among all four CD4+ subsets, Type 1 diabetes patients had TCRB CDR3s that were moderately but significantly shorter.

The study reverse transcribed the entire isolated RNA, so it sequenced expressed TCRB transcripts. Only in-frame clones appear in the TCRdb table, and some are missing; sequencing was by immunoSEQ multiplex PCR. The sample lists about 160,000 clones; 7% to 9% were seen once. These receptors' targets are unknown. The sequenced sample was central memory CD4+ T cells from blood. The receptors derive from a man younger than 35 with type 1 diabetes.

Only a few counts were recorded for this clone. The sample contains more than one DNA sequence encoding this CDR3. CDR3 loop: CASSLLSGGAEETQYF. The CDR3 DNA reads as TGTGCCAGCAGCTTACTGAGCGGGGGGGCCGAAGAGACCCAGTACTTC. V gene TRBV11-2 combines with J gene TRBJ2-5; 10 nucleotides line up with TRBD2. Germline CDR1 reads SGHAT; CDR2 reads FQNNGV. Trimming removed 2 bases from V and 3 bases from J; junction bases left unmatched: 6. The CDR3 length is 16 residues.

This clone was counted a few times. This rearrangement joins TRBV6-5 to TRBJ1-2; TRBD1 matches at 7 bases. This CDR3 has 15 amino acids. Germline values: CDR1 MNHEY, CDR2 SVGAGI. The trim removed 8 bases at V and 2 bases at J, leaving 11 bases unmatched. CDR3 in amino acids: CASGGNRQGNYGYTF. The DNA of the CDR3 is TGTGCCAGCGGGGGGAATCGACAGGGCAACTATGGCTACACCTTC.

Only a few counts were recorded for this clone. The chain links TRBV5-4 to TRBJ2-5; TRBD1 might be the D (6 bases). The length of the CDR3 is 15 residues. Germline values: CDR1 SGHNT, CDR2 YYREEE (reference sequence). The V gene lost 4 bases and the J gene lost 0 bases, with 13 bases spanning the gap. The CDR3, as DNA: TGTGCCAGCAGCCCAGGGGACCCCAACCAAGAGACCCAGTACTTC. It encodes CASSPGDPNQETQYF.

Written as DNA, the CDR3 is TGTGCCAGCTCACCGAGACTCCAGGGTCATGAGACCCAGTACTTC. Protein: CASSPRLQGHETQYF. This chain uses TRBV18 with TRBJ2-5, with D possibly TRBD1 on 5 matching bases. Germline values: CDR1 KGHSH, CDR2 LQKENI. There are 15 residues in the CDR3. V lost 3 bases to trimming and J lost 5 bases, with 16 bases between them.

A few counts support this clone. DNA of the CDR3: TGTGCCAGCCAAGACAGGGGCTCCTATAATTCACCCCTCCACTTT. It yields the protein CASQDRGSYNSPLHF. The V call is TRBV2, the J call TRBJ1-6; TRBD1 agrees at 8 bases. V was pared by 8 bases and J by 0 bases, with 3 bases of the junction left unmatched. There are 15 residues in the CDR3. From germline, CDR1 is SNHLY and CDR2 FYNNEI. The full variable domain, with the rest looked up from reference TRBV2 and TRBJ1-6, is EPEVTQTPSHQVTQMGQEVILRCVPISNHLYFYWYRQILGQKVEFLVSFYNNEISEKSEIFDDQFSVERPDGSNFTLKIRSTKLEDSAMYFCASQDRGSYNSPLHFGNGTRLTVT.

The chain carries TRBV11-2 and TRBJ1-5, with D possibly matching TRBD1 (5 bases). The CDR3 is 14 residues long. Trimming left V 3 bases short and J 4 bases short, with 10 bases between. Germline CDR1 SGHAT, CDR2 FQNNGV. In nucleotides, the CDR3 is TGTGCCAGCAGCTTGATGGGGGGAAATCAGCCCCAGCATTTT. This gives the protein CASSLMGGNQPQHF.

The table lists this clone with a few counts. The chain combines TRBV7-2 with TRBJ2-3; weak D call: TRBD2 (7 bases). Deletions cut 1 base from V and 14 bases from J, with 19 bases between. CDR3 size: 14 residues. CDR1 SGHTA and CDR2 FQGNSA come from the germline V gene. CDR3 DNA: TGTGCCAGCAGCTTAGAGGGGGGAGCGGGGAGACGGTATTTT. Translation: CASSLEGGAGRRYF.

V is TRBV21-1 and J is TRBJ2-7; the tabulated D call, TRBD1, remains unverified against the DNA. TRBV21-1 is recorded as a pseudogene. The CDR3 is made up of 14 amino acids. The CDR3 spells CASYAQGRRYEQYF. CDR3 in DNA: TGTGCCAGCTACGCCCAGGGCCGGAGATACGAGCAGTACTTC.

This clone was recorded at least ten times. The CDR3 region has the DNA TGTGCCAGCAGGACTAGGACTAGCGCTACCTACGAGCAGTACTTC. This translates into CASRTRTSATYEQYF. The J gene is TRBJ2-7, the V gene TRBV7-2, with 9 positions matching TRBD2. The CDR3 is 15 amino acids. CDR1 SGHTA and CDR2 FQGNSA come from the germline V gene. Trimming at V came to 6 bases and at J to 2 bases, leaving 8 bases not matched to a gene. Drawing the rest from reference TRBV7-2 and TRBJ2-7, the complete variable domain is GAGVSQSPSNKVTEKGKDVELRCDPISGHTALYWYRQSLGQGLEFLIYFQGNSAPDKSGLPSDRFSAERTGGSVSTLTIQRTQQEDSAVYLCASRTRTSATYEQYFGPGTRLTVT.

This clone turned up a few times. CDR3 protein: CASSTDTQNTEAFF. CDR3 nucleotides: TGCGCCAGCAGCACGGACACCCAGAACACTGAAGCTTTCTTT. The chain couples TRBV5-1 to TRBJ1-1; a possible D gene is TRBD1 (5 bases). V was clipped by 4 bases and J by 1 base, with 11 bases between them. Germline CDR1 SGHRS, CDR2 YFSETQ. The CDR3 loop spans 14 amino acids.

This clone has ten or more counts. The rearrangement links TRBV30 to TRBJ1-1; 10 bases are shared with TRBD1. CDR1 and CDR2 from the germline V gene are GTSNPN and SVGIG (reference sequence). The CDR3 sequence is 15 residues long. Written as DNA, the CDR3 is TGTGCTGGAGGGGGACAGGGGACCCCAAACACTGAAGCTTTCTTT. Amino acid sequence: CAGGGQGTPNTEAFF. The variable domain in full, with the rest retrieved from reference TRBV30 and TRBJ1-1, is SQTIHQWPATLVQPVGSPLSLECTVEGTSNPNLYWYRQAAGRGLQLLFYSVGIGQISSEVPQNLSASRPQDRQFILSSKKLLLSDSGFYLCAGGGQGTPNTEAFFGQGTRLTVV.

This clone has at least ten counts. The rearrangement uses TRBV7-9 and TRBJ2-1; the D gene is possibly TRBD1 (6 bases). The CDR3 spans 14 residues. Germline-derived CDR1 and CDR2 are SEHNR and FQNEAQ (reference sequence). Trimming took 5 bases from V and 6 from J, leaving 14 bases between them. CDR3 sequence (DNA): TGTGCCAGCAGCGCTGGGACAACTAGCAATGAGCAGTTCTTC. As protein: CASSAGTTSNEQFF. The entire variable domain, with the rest obtained from reference TRBV7-9 and TRBJ2-1, is as follows: DTGVSQNPRHKITKRGQNVTFRCDPISEHNRLYWYRQTLGQGPEFLTYFQNEAQLEKSRLLSDRFSAERPKGSFSTLEIQRTEQGDSAMYLCASSAGTTSNEQFFGPGTRLTVL.

V is TRBV30 and J is TRBJ2-2, with TRBD1 matching over 7 bases. V shed 3 bases, J shed 1 base, and the junction held 2 bases outside the gene matches. This CDR3 is 14 amino acids long. CDR1 and CDR2 (germline): GTSNPN, SVGIG (reference sequence). CDR3 in amino acids: CAWRTGMNTGELFF. The CDR3 DNA reads TGTGCCTGGAGGACAGGGATGAACACCGGGGAGCTGTTTTTT. The complete variable domain, with remaining parts taken from reference TRBV30 and TRBJ2-2, reads SQTIHQWPATLVQPVGSPLSLECTVEGTSNPNLYWYRQAAGRGLQLLFYSVGIGQISSEVPQNLSASRPQDRQFILSSKKLLLSDSGFYLCAWRTGMNTGELFFGEGSRLTVL.

This clone was seen more than once but under ten times. Other nucleotide sequences in the sample specify the same CDR3. The rearrangement joins TRBV29-1 to TRBJ1-1, with TRBD1 as a possible D gene (5 bases). The V end was cut by 7 bases, the J end by 2 bases, with 14 bases between. The germline gives CDR1 SQVTM, CDR2 ANQGSEA. The CDR3 totals 13 residues. In DNA form, the CDR3 reads TGCAGCGCTACAGACAGAGATAACACTGAAGCTTTCTTT. The encoded protein is CSATDRDNTEAFF.

This clone has a count of ten or more. The V and J genes are TRBV27 and TRBJ2-5; possible D gene TRBD1, 6 bases. Germline CDR1 is MNHEY and CDR2 is SMNVEV (reference sequence). The CDR3 is made up of 12 amino acids. Trimming pared 5 bases from V and 7 bases from J, leaving 11 bases between. The CDR3 region has the DNA TGTGCCAGCAGTGACAGGTTTGGGACCCAGTACTTC. Protein product: CASSDRFGTQYF.